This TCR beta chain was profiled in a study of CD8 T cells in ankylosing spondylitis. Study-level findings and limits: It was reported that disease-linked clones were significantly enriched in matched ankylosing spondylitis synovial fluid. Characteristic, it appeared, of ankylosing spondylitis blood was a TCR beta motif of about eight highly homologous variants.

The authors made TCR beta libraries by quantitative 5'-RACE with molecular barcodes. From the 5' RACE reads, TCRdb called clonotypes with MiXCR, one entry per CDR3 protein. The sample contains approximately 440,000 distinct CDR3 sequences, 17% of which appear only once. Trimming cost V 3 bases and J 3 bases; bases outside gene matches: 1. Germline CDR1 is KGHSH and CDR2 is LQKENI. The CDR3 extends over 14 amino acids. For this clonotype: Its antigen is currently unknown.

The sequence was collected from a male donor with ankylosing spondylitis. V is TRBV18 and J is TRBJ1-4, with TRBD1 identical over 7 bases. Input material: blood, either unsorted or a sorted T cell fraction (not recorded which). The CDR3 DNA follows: TGTGCCAGCTCACCGGGACAGTCTAATGAAAAACTGTTTTTT. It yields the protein CASSPGQSNEKLFF.